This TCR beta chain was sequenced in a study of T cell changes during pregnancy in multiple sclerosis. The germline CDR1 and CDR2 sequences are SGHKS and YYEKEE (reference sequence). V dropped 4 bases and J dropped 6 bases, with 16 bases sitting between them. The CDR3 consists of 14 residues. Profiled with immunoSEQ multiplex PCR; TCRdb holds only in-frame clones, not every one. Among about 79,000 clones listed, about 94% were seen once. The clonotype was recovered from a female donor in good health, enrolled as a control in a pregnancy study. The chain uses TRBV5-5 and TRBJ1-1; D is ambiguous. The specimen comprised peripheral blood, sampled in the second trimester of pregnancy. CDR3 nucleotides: TGTGCCAGCAGCCCCCCGGGGAGGGAAGCTGAAGCTTTCTTT. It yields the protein CASSPPGREAEAFF.